The 2 T cell receptor beta chains below were found in one sample sequenced in a study of blood T cell repertoires in COVID-19. Generated by immunoSEQ multiplex PCR, the TCRdb table keeps only in-frame clones and is missing some. The sample lists some 150,000 clones, 70% to 90% occurring once. Sequencing was carried out using PBMCs or T cells enriched from blood (not recorded which). The receptor source for this set is a woman between 40 and 55 years old who had recovered from COVID-19.

The CDR3 loop reads CASSLILDRGPNSPLHF. The DNA for the CDR3 is TGTGCCAGCAGCTTAATTCTGGACAGGGGGCCAAATTCACCCCTCCACTTT. The chain has TRBV7-9 and TRBJ1-6; 11 bases agree with TRBD1. The CDR3 totals 17 residues. CDR1 and CDR2 from the germline V gene are SEHNR and FQNEAQ (reference sequence). The junction had 7 bases not matched to a gene; V was cut back by 2 bases and J by 7 bases.

This clone was counted a single time. The J gene is TRBJ1-5, the V gene TRBV4-2, with D possibly matching TRBD1 (5 bases). V was shortened by 2 bases and J by 0 bases, with 8 bases between the two germline ends. CDR1 and CDR2 (germline): LGHNA, YNFKEQ. The CDR3 loop spans 15 amino acids. The CDR3 bases are TGTGCCAGCAGCCAAACGGACAATAGCAATCAGCCCCAGCATTTT. Its protein product is CASSQTDNSNQPQHF.